These 14 T cell receptor beta chains originate from one sample sequenced in a study of regulatory T cells in long-lasting Graves disease. TCR beta libraries were built with iRepertoire HTBI primers and Arm-PCR of CDR3 regions. TCRdb reanalysed the multiplex PCR reads using MiXCR and keeps one entry per CDR3 protein. The sample holds roughly 520,000 distinct CDR3 sequences; 12% are singletons and the top ten take 8% to 10%. As for time point: newly diagnosed GD, antithyroid drugs for less than 3 months. RNA extracted from PBMCs served as the sequencing template. This same sample was also part of a study on T cells in Graves' hyperthyroidism and ophthalmopathy.

Sequencing was performed on peripheral blood mononuclear cells (PBMCs), taken at new diagnosis, from a patient treated with antithyroid drugs. The receptors were gathered from a woman in her thirties with Graves disease.

V and J are TRBV6-4 and TRBJ1-2; 7 nucleotides match TRBD1. With 2 bases clipped from V and 7 bases from J, the junction kept 7 bases outside the gene matches. Germline CDR1 and CDR2: MRHNA and SNTAGT. This CDR3 spans 14 amino acids. CDR3 protein: CASSDGEGAAGYTF. CDR3 bases: TGTGCCAGCAGTGACGGTGAGGGGGCGGCTGGCTACACCTTC.

This clonotype appeared many times. CDR3 nucleotide sequence: TGTGCCAGCAGTGAAGGTAACGTAGCGTGGGAGCAGTACTTC. Translating it yields CASSEGNVAWEQYF. The J gene is TRBJ2-7, the V gene TRBV6-1, with a possible D match to TRBD2 (5 bases). V was trimmed by 1 base and J by 7 bases, leaving 14 bases between them. The CDR3 has 14 amino acids. The germline V gene has CDR1 MNHNS and CDR2 SASEGT.

The gene calls are TRBV7-2 and TRBJ2-4; D assignment may be TRBD1 or TRBD2 (5 bases each). V lost 5 bases and J 6 bases, leaving 17 bases between the germline ends. Germline V gene lookup returns CDR1 SGHTA and CDR2 FQGNSA. The CDR3 sequence is 15 residues long. The CDR3 protein is CASSGTGTELNIQYF. The CDR3 DNA is TGTGCCAGCAGCGGGACCGGGACGGAGTTAAACATTCAGTACTTC.

This clonotype has a single count. One base away lies a much larger clone, so this may be a sequencing read error. This chain uses TRBV10-3 with TRBJ2-1, with 8 bases matching TRBD2. Germline V CDR1 and CDR2: ENHRY, SYGVKD. The V gene end was trimmed by 10 bases and the J gene end by 10 bases; junction bases not matched to a gene: 15. The CDR3 sequence is 14 residues long. CDR3 region: CASRTGGIAYEQFF. The CDR3 nucleotides read TGTGCCAGCAGAACGGGGGGGATAGCCTACGAGCAGTTCTTC.

Only a few counts were recorded for this clonotype. This chain joins TRBV5-1 and TRBJ2-3, with 8 bases matching TRBD2. Germline V gene sequence: CDR1 SGHRS, CDR2 YFSETQ. J was trimmed by 0 bases and V by 4 bases; bases with no gene match: 7. The CDR3 consists of 16 residues. In DNA form, the CDR3 reads TGCGCCAGCAGCGCCGGACTAGCAGCCAGCACAGATACGCAGTATTTT. It is translated as CASSAGLAASTDTQYF.

This clonotype was found many times. This chain links TRBV11-3 with TRBJ2-7; TRBD1 matches at 7 bases. The CDR3 length is 15 residues. Germline V gives CDR1 SGHNT, CDR2 YENEEA. Trimming at V came to 5 bases and at J to 0 bases, leaving 7 bases not matched to a gene. CDR3 nucleotide sequence: TGTGCCAGCAGCCAAAGGACAGGTAGCTCCTACGAGCAGTACTTC. Protein product: CASSQRTGSSYEQYF.

This sequence joins TRBV3-1 and TRBJ1-4; 8 bases are shared with TRBD1. CDR1 and CDR2 (germline): LGHDT, YNNKEL (reference sequence). The CDR3 is 14 amino acids. J gave up 3 bases and V 8 bases, and 5 bases lay outside the gene matches. In DNA, the CDR3 is TGTGCCAGCTCGCCCAGGGGGCCTAATGAAAAACTGTTTTTT. Translating gives CASSPRGPNEKLFF.

At least ten counts were recorded for this clonotype. The chain uses TRBV27 and TRBJ2-2; unclear D gene. The CDR3 runs 13 residues. Germline CDR1 is MNHEY and CDR2 is SMNVEV (reference sequence). The germline V and J ends were trimmed by 4 bases and 6 bases, with 9 bases remaining between them. The CDR3 sequence is CASSSGSAGELFF. CDR3 bases: TGTGCCAGCAGTTCAGGATCCGCCGGGGAGCTGTTTTTT.

This clonotype showed up just a few times. The V and J genes are TRBV5-1 and TRBJ1-6; D is unclear. Germline V CDR1 and CDR2: SGHRS, YFSETQ. With 3 bases removed from V and 8 bases from J, the gap between germline ends came to 9 bases. CDR3 length equals 13 residues. The CDR3, as DNA: TGCGCCAGCAGCTACTGGAGAGATTCACCCCTCCACTTT. It specifies CASSYWRDSPLHF.

In this sample, this clonotype turned up a few times. V usage is TRBV11-3 and J usage is TRBJ2-5, with TRBD2 matching over 7 bases. Germline V gene data show CDR1 as SGHNT and CDR2 as YENEEA. V shed 5 bases, J shed 4 bases, and the junction held 16 bases outside the gene matches. CDR3 length: 17 residues. The CDR3 DNA sequence: TGTGCCAGCAGCACCCGATGGGTGGGAGGGCCGGGAGAGACCCAGTACTTC. Encoded protein: CASSTRWVGGPGETQYF.

The rearrangement uses TRBV10-1 and TRBJ2-3, with 12 bases lining up with TRBD2. V shed 6 bases and J 6 bases; nucleotides not matched to a gene: 10. The CDR3 consists of 16 residues. The germline gives CDR1 WNHNN, CDR2 SYGVQD (reference sequence). CDR3 loop: CASSLTTSGSMDTQYF. DNA for the CDR3: TGCGCCAGCAGCCTTACGACTAGCGGGAGTATGGATACGCAGTATTTT.

This clonotype was observed at least ten times. V is TRBV2 and J is TRBJ1-2; TRBD1 matches 7 bases. The junction had 14 bases not matched to a gene; V was cut back by 6 bases and J by 4 bases. CDR3 length: 16 residues. In germline, CDR1 is SNHLY, CDR2 FYNNEI. CDR3 sequence (DNA): TGTGCCAGCAGCATCTTCCGGGACAGAGATCCCTATGGCTACACCTTC. It encodes CASSIFRDRDPYGYTF.

This clonotype was seen a few times. This CDR3 is CASSRSGGGGRNEQFF. The CDR3 DNA reads TGTGCCAGCAGTAGAAGCGGGGGGGGAGGTCGCAATGAGCAGTTCTTC. The rearrangement joins TRBV5-4 to TRBJ2-1; 10 positions match TRBD2. V trimming: 5 bases; J trimming: 6 bases; junction bases outside the gene matches: 11. Germline V gives CDR1 SGHNT, CDR2 YYREEE (reference sequence). This CDR3 is built from 16 residues.

This clonotype was counted at least ten times. This rearrangement joins TRBV24-1 to TRBJ2-7; 9 positions agree with TRBD1. With V trimmed by 5 bases and J by 6 bases, 10 bases remained unmatched. In germline, CDR1 is KGHDR, CDR2 SFDVKD. There are 15 residues in the CDR3. This chain's CDR3 is CATSGPPGTGSEQYF. In DNA, the CDR3 is TGTGCCACCAGTGGGCCGCCCGGGACAGGGAGCGAGCAGTACTTC.